Here is one T cell receptor beta chain with its context. This entry belongs to a study of PD-1 blockade in classical Hodgkin lymphoma. The protocol was immunoSEQ multiplex PCR, while the TCRdb copy is restricted to in-frame clones and leaves out a portion. The sample includes under 20,000 clones, roughly 87% of them seen just once. Every single patient, without exception, relapsed after autologous stem cell transplantation, and brentuximab vedotin exposure varied. This receptor was obtained from a human donor with classical Hodgkin lymphoma. The sample consisted of peripheral blood mononuclear cells (PBMCs), taken before the second cycle of nivolumab.

CDR3 sequence reads: CASTPGVNEQFF. The CDR3 DNA is TGTGCCAGCACCCCGGGGGTTAATGAGCAGTTCTTC. This chain connects TRBV21-1 to TRBJ2-1; TRBD2 was called by the table and not checked on the DNA. TRBV21-1 is flagged as a pseudogene. This CDR3 is 12 amino acids long.